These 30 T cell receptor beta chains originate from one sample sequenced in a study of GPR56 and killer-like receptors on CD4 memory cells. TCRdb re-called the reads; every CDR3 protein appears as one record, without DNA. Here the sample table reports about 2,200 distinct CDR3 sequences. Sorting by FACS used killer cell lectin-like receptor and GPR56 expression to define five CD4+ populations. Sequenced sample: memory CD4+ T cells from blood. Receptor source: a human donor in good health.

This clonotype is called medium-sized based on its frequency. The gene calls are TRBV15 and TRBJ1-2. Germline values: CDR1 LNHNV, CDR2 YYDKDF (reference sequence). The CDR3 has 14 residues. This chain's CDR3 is CATSRGVANYGYTF.

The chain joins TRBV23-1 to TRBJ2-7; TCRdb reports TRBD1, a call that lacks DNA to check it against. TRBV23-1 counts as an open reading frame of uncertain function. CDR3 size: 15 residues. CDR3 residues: CAIRGKQGDSYEQYF.

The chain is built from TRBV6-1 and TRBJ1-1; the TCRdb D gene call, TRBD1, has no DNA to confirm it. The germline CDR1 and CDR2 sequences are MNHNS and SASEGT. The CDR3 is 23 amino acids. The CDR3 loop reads CASLDQAGANVLTFGAGNTEAFF.

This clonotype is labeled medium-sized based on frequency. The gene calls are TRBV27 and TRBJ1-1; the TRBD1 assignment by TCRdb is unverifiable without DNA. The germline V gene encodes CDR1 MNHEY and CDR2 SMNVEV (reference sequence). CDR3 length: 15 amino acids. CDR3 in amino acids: CASSSHTRQGTEAFF.

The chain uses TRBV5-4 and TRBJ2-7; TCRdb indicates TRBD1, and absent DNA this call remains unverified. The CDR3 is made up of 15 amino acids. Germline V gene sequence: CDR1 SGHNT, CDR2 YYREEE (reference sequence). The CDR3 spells CASSSRGGDSYEQYF.

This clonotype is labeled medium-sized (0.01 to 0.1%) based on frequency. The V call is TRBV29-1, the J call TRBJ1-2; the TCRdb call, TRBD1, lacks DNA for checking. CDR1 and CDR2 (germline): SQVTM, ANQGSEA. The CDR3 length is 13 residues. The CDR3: CSAGDGEYYGYTF.

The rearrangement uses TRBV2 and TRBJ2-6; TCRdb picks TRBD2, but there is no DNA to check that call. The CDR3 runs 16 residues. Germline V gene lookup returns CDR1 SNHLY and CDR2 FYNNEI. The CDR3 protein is CASRETSSPGANVLTF.

This CDR3 reads CSARDQRGQSNEQYF. The chain has TRBV20-1 and TRBJ2-7; TCRdb calls TRBD1, which cannot be checked without DNA. The CDR3 is 15 amino acids. Germline loops: CDR1 DFQATT, CDR2 SNEGSKA (reference sequence).

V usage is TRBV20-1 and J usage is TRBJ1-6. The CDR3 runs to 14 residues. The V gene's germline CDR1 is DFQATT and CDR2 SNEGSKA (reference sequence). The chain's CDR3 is CSARVSGLNSPLHF.

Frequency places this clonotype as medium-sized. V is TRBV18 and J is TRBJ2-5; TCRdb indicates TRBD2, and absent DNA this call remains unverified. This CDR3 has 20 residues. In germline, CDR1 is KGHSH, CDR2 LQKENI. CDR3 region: CASSPLLSVRLAGNQETQYF.

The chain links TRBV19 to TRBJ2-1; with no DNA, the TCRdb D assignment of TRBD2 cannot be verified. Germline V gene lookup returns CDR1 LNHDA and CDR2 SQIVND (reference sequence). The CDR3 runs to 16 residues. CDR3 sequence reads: CASSIETSGRDNEQFF.

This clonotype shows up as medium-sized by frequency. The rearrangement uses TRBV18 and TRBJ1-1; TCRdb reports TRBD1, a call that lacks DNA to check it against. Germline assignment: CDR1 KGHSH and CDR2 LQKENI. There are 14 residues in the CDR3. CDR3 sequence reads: CASSRSGQNTEAFF.

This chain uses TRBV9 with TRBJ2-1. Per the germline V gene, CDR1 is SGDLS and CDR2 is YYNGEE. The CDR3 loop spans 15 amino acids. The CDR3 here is CASSVDRTSYNEQFF.

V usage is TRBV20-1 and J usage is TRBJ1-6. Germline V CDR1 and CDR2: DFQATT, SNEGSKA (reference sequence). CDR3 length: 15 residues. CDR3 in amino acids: CSASLNGRLNSPLHF.

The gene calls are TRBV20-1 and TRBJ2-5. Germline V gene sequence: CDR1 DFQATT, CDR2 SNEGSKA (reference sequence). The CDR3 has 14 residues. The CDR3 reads CSARRSTAQETQYF.

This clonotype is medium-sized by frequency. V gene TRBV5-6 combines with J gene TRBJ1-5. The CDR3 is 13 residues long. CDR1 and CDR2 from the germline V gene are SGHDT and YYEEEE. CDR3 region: CASSSLEGQPQHF.

This chain's CDR3 is CASSFIRETQYF. The chain recombines TRBV12-3 or TRBV12-4 with TRBJ2-5. CDR3 length: 12 amino acids.

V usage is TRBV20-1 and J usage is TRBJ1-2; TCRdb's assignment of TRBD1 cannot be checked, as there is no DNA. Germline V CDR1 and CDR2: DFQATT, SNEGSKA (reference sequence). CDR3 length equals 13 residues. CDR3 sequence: CSAREVQAKGYTF.

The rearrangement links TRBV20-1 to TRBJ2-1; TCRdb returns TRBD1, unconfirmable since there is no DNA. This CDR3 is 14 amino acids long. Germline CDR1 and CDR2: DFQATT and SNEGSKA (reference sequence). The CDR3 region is CSWSPTGTMNEQFF.

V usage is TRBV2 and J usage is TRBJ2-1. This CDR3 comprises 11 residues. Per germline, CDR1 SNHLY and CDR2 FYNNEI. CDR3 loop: CASSGNNEQFF.

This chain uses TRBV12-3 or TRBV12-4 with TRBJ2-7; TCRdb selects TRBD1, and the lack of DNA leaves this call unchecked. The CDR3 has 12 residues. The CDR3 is CASRAEKVEQYF.

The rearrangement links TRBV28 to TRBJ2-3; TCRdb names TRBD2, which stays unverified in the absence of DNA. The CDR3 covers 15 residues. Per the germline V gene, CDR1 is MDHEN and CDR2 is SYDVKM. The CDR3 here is CASSFAGDMSDTQYF.

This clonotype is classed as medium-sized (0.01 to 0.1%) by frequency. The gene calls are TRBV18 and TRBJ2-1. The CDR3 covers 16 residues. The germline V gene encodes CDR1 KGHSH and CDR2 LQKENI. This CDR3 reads CASSPSLPSSYNEQFF.

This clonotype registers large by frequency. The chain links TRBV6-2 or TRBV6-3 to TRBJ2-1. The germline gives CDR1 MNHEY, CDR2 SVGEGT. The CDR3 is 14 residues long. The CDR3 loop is CASSYDGVWNEQFF.

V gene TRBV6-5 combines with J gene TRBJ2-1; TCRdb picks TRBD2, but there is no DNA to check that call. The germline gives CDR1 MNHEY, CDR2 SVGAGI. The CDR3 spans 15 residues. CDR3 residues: CASRRGFSSYNEQFF.

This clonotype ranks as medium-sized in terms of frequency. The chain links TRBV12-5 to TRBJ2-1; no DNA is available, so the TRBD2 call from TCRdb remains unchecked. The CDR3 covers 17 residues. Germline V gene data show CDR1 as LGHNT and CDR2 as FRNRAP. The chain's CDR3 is CASGTGTSGFFRNEQFF.

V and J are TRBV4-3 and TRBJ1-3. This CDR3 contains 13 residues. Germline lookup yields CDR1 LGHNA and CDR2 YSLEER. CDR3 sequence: CASSQEQGNTIYF.

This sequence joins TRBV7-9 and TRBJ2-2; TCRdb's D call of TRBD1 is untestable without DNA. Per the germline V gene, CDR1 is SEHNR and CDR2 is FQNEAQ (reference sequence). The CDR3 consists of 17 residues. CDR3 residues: CASSLWGGLKNTGELFF.

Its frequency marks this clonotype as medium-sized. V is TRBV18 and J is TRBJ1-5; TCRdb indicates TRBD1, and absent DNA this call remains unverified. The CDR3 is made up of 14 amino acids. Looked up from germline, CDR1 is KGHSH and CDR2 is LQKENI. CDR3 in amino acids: CASSPNQGEQPQHF.

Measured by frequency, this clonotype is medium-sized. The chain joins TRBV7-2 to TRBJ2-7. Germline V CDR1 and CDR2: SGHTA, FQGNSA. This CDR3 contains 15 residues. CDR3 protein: CASSLSLTLESEQYF.